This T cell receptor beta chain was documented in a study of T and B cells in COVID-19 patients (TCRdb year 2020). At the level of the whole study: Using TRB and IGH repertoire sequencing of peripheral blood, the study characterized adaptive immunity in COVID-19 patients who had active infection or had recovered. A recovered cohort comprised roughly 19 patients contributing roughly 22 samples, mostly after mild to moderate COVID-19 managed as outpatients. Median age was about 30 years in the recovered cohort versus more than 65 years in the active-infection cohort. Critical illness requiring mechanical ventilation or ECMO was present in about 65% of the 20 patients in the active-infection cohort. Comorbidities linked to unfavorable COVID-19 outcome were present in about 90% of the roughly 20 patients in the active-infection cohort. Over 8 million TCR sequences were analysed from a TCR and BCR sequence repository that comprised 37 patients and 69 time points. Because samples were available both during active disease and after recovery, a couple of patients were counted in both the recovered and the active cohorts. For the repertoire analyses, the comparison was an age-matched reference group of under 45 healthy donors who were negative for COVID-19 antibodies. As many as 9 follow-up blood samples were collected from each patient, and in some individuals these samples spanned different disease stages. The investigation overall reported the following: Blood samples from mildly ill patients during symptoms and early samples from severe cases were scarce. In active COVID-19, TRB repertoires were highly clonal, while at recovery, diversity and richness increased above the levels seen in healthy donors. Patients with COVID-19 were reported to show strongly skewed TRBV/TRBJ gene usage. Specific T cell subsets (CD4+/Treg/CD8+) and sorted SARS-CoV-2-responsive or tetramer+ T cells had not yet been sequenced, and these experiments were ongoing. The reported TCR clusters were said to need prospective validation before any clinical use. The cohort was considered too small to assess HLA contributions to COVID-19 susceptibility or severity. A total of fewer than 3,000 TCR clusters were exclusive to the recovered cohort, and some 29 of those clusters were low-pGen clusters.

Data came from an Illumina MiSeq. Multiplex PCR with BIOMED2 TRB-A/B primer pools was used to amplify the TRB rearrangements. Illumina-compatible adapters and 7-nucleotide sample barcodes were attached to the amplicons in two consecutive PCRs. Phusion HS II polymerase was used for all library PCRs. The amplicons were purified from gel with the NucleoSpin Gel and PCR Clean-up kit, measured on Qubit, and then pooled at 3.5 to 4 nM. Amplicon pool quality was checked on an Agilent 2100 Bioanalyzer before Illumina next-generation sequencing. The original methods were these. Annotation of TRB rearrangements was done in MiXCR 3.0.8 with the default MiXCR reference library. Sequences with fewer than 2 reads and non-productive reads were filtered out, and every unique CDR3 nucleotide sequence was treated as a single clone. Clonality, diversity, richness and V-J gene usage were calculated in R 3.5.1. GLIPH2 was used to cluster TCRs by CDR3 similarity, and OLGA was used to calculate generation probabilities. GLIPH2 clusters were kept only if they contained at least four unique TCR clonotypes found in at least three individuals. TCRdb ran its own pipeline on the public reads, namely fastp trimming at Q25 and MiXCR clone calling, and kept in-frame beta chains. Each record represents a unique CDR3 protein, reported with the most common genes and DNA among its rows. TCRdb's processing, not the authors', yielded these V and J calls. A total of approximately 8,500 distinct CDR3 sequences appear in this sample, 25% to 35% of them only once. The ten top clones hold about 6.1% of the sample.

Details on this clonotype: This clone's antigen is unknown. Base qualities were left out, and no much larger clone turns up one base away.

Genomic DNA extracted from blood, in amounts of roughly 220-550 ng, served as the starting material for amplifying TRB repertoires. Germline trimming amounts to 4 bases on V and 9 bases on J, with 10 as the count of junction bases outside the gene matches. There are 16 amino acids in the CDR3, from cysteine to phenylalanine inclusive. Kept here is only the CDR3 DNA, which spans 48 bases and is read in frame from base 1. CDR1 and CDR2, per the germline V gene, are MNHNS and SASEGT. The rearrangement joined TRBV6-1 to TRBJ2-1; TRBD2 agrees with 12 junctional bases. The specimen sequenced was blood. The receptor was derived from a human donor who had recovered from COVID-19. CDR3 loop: CASSGRLAGATSEQFF. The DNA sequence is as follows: TGTGCCAGCAGTGGTCGACTAGCGGGGGCCACTAGTGAGCAGTTCTTC.